This T cell receptor (beta chain) was obtained from a study of cytomegalovirus exposure and HLA in healthy donors. Broader study findings: Later analysis identified 15,000 to 20,000 TCR beta sequences associated with HLA alleles, using a false discovery rate threshold of 0.05. Among TCR sequences, most were rare, though some public TCRs appeared in many donors.

CDR1 is SGHRS and CDR2 is YFSETQ in the germline V gene. Losses at the gene ends were 1 base for V and 2 bases for J; bases not matched to a gene: 5. CDR3 length equals 17 residues. As for the donors, each was a healthy bone marrow donor. A word on this clone: No antigen is known for it.

60 Vbeta and 13 Jbeta primers were used in PCR. Clones were read by immunoSEQ multiplex PCR, and TCRdb kept only the in-frame ones, dropping some. The sample consists of 75,000 or so clones, around 74% of them appearing once. The origin of this receptor is a woman in her 30s in good health and CMV-seropositive. The chain employs TRBV5-1 and TRBJ1-4; TRBD1 matches at 10 bases. Sequenced material: PBMCs. This chain's CDR3 is CASSLRGTGATNEKLFF. CDR3 nucleotides: TGCGCCAGCAGCTTGAGGGGGACAGGGGCCACTAATGAAAAACTGTTTTTT. The whole variable domain, filled in from reference TRBV5-1 and TRBJ1-4, reads KAGVTQTPRYLIKTRGQQVTLSCSPISGHRSVSWYQQTPGQGLQFLFEYFSETQRNKGNFPGRFSGRQFSNSRSEMNVSTLELGDSALYLCASSLRGTGATNEKLFFGSGTQLSVL.